The present TCR beta chain was sequenced within a study of neurological immune-mediated disorders. The CDR3 covers 13 residues. The germline CDR1 and CDR2 sequences are DFQATT and SNEGSKA (reference sequence). V lost 1 base, J lost 0 bases, and 7 bases lay in between. The cDNA came from 5'RACE, which used 10-nucleotide random UMIs. From 15-18 subjects, each sequencing run yielded over 160 million TCR-beta sequences. MiXCR, applied by TCRdb to the 5' RACE reads, yields one record per CDR3 protein. Found here are around 37,000 distinct CDR3 sequences, roughly 3.1% of them singletons; the top ten hold about 8.3%. This clonotype occurred many times. What it recognizes is unknown. Stated time point: longitudinal time-point 1 (baseline). Study-level points and caveats: One related-CDR3 cluster, which may be a signature, held the repertoires of 18 of 34 multiple sclerosis patients after phylogenetic grouping.

The sequence was collected from a woman aged 55-69 years with multiple sclerosis. Sequenced material: PBMCs. V usage is TRBV20-1 and J usage is TRBJ2-7, with D hard to call. The CDR3 DNA reads as TGCAGTGCTAGAGTTAGCAGCTCCTACGAGCAGTACTTC. It codes for CSARVSSSYEQYF.